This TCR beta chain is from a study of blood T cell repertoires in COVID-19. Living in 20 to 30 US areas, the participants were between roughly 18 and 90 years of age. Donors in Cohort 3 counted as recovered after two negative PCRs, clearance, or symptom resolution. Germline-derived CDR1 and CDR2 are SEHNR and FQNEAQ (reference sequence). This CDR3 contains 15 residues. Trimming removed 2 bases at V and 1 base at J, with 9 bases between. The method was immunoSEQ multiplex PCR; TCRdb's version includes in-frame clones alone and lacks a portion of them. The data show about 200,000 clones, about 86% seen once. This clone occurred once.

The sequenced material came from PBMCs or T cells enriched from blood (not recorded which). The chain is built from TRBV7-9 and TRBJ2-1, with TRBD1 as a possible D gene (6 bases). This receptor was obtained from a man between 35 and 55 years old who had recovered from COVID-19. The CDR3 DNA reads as TGTGCCAGCAGCTTATCGACAGGTTCCTACAATGAGCAGTTCTTC. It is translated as CASSLSTGSYNEQFF.